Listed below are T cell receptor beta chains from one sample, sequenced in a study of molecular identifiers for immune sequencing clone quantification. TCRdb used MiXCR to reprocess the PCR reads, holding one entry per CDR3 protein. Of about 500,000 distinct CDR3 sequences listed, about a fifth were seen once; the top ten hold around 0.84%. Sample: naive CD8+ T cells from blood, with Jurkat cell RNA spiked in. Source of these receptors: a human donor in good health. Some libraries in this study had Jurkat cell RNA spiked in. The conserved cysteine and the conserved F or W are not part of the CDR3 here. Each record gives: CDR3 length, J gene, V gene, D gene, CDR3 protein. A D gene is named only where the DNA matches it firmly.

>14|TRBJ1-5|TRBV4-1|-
ASSQELGQINQPQH
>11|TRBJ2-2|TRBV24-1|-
ATSDRYTGELF
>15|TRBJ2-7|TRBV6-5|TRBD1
ASSYTYSRDSLYEQY
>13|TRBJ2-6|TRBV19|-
ASKASSSGANVLT
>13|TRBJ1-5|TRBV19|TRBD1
ASNPMTGGFQPQH
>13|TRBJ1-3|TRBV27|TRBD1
ASSSRQGSGNTTY
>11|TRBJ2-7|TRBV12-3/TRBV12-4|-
ASSLIWGYEQY
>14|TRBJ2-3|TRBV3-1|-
ASSPGRGGNTDTQY
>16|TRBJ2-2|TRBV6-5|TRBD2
ASSSRVTSGANTGELF
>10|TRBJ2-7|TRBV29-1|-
SVLENSYEQY
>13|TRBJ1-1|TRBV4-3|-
ASSQEGDMNTEAF
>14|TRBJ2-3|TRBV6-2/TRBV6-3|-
ASRPIRGEMTGTQY
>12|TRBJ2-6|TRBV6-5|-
ASTKISGANVLT
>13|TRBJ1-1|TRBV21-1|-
ASRSAGWENTEAF
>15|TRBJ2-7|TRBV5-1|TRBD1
ASSLSLGQGSSYEQY
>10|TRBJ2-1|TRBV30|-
AWIVYGSEQF
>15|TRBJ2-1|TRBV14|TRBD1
ASSQDGQGAAYNEQF
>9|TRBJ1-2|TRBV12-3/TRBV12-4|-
ASSRRTGYT
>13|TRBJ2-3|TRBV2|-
ASSELTTGTDTQY
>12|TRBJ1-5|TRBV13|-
ASSLGPLNQPQH
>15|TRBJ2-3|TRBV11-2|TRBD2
ASSLAPGTSATDTQY
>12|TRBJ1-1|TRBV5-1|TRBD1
AILVTGGIAEAF
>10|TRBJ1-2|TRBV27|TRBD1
ASYTGAYGYT
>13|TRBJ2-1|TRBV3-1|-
ASSQDLTRNNEQF
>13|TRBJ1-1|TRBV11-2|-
ASSLNAVGNTEAF
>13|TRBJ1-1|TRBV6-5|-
ASSYSMGRNTEAF
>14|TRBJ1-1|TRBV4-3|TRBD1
ASQKDRADRNTEAF
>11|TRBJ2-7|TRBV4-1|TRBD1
ASGQGRGYEQY
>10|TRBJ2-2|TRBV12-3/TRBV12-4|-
ASRSFAGELF
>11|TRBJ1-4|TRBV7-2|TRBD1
ASSLVGTGHPI
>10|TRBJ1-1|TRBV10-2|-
ASSEWQGEAF
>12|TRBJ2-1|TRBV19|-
ASRLSSSYNEQF
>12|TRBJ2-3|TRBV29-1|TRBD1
SVAGTGDTDTQY
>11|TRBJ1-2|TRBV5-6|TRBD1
ASSGDRPYGYT
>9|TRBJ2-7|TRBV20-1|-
SASRVHEQY
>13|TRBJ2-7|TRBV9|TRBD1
ASSVHRDRPYEQY
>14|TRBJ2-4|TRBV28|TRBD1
ASSLTLTGAKNIQY
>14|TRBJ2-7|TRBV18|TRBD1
ASSLPPGQGAGEQY
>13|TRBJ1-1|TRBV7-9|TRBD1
ASSHGQGENTEAF
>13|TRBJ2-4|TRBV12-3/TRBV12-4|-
ASSFMSGAKNIQY
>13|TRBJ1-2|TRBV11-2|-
ASSLGTALYYGYT
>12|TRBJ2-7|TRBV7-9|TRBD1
ASSPGGLTYEQY
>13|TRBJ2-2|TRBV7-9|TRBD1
ASSKDRGNTGELF
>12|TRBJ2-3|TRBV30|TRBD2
AWSLAGGRDTQY
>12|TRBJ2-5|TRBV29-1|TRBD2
SVEGLADQETQY
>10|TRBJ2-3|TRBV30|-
AWRADTDMQY
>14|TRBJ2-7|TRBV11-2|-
ASSLEYPGFMYELY
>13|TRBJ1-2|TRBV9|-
ASSATGGANYGYA
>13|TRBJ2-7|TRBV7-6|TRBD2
ASSLELAGTYEQY
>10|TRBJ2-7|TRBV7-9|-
ASSLGSYEQY
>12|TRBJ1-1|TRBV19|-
ASSILPLNTEAF
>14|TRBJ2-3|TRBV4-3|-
ASSQDRRTSTDTQY
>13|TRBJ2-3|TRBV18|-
ASPAGAGQPDTQY
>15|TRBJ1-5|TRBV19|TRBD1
ASSWGTGDYSNQPQH
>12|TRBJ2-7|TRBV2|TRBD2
ASRTSGEVYEQY
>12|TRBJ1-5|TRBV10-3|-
AISPGQSNQPQH
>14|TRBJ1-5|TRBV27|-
ASSEGTDGYNQPQH